A single sample gave rise to the 17 T cell receptor beta chains below, sequenced in a study of regulatory and conventional T cells in RAG deficiency. Produced via immunoSEQ multiplex PCR; TCRdb's table is partial and in-frame only. The data show 25,000 to 35,000 clones, about 96% seen once. Blood CD4+ CD25-low CD127-high conventional T cells supplied the genomic DNA template. This sample was shared with a second study, whose subject was regulatory T cells. Per that paper: The primer mix had 52 TRBV and 13 TRBJ primers.

Sample: CD25- CD4+ T cells sorted from blood. The origin of the receptors is a human donor in good health.

CDR3 region: CAISEALGKGANYGYTF. For the CDR3, the DNA is TGTGCCATCAGTGAGGCCTTAGGGAAGGGAGCTAACTATGGCTACACCTTC. This chain connects TRBV10-3 to TRBJ1-2; D is unclear. CDR1 is ENHRY and CDR2 is SYGVKD in the germline V gene. The CDR3 sequence is 17 residues long. The V end was cut by 2 bases, the J end by 0 bases, with 16 bases between.

This clone was observed a single time. The sample contains more than one DNA sequence encoding this CDR3. CDR3 amino acids: CASSYQGSNSPLHF. The CDR3 coding sequence is TGTGCCAGCAGTTATCAGGGGTCCAATTCACCCCTCCACTTT. The chain carries TRBV6-5 and TRBJ1-6; maybe TRBD1 (6 bases). The V gene's germline CDR1 is MNHEY and CDR2 SVGAGI. With 3 bases removed from V and 7 bases from J, the gap between germline ends came to 10 bases. The CDR3 totals 14 residues.

The chain recombines TRBV21-1 with TRBJ1-2. TRBV21-1 counts as a pseudogene. The CDR3 extends over 17 amino acids. CDR3 sequence (DNA): TGTGCCAGCAGCAAGGAACCCTCGGGGGGCGCGGACTATGGCTACACCTTC. This codes for CASSKEPSGGADYGYTF.

This chain links TRBV4-2 with TRBJ2-1; 9 bases agree with TRBD2. CDR3 length: 17 residues. Trimming at V came to 1 base and at J to 6 bases, leaving 10 bases not matched to a gene. Germline V gene lookup returns CDR1 LGHNA and CDR2 YNFKEQ. CDR3 in amino acids: CASSQVVSGGAANEQFF. DNA of the CDR3: TGTGCCAGCAGCCAAGTCGTTAGCGGGGGTGCAGCCAATGAGCAGTTCTTC.

The chain joins TRBV25-1 to TRBJ2-5, with 11 nucleotides matching TRBD2. Germline V gene data show CDR1 as MGHDK and CDR2 as SYGVNS. This CDR3 region has 15 residues. V lost 3 bases, J lost 5 bases, and 5 bases stayed unmatched. The CDR3 loop is CASSDLAGGPETQYF. DNA of the CDR3: TGTGCCAGCAGTGACCTAGCGGGGGGCCCGGAGACCCAGTACTTC. Full variable domain (outside the CDR3, taken from reference TRBV25-1 and TRBJ2-5): EADIYQTPRYLVIGTGKKITLECSQTMGHDKMYWYQQDPGMELHLIHYSYGVNSTEKGDLSSESTVSRIRTEHFPLTLESARPSHTSQYLCASSDLAGGPETQYFGPGTRLLVL.

The chain joins TRBV5-4 to TRBJ1-1; TRBD1 matches at 9 bases. Germline V gives CDR1 SGHNT, CDR2 YYREEE (reference sequence). This CDR3 comprises 17 residues. Trimming at V came to 4 bases and at J to 0 bases, leaving 10 bases not matched to a gene. Here the CDR3 reads CASSPRQGVLMNTEAFF. The CDR3 DNA reads TGTGCCAGCAGCCCGAGACAGGGGGTCCTCATGAACACTGAAGCTTTCTTT.

The chain couples TRBV28 to TRBJ2-3, with TRBD1 matching 7 bases. The germline V gene has CDR1 MDHEN and CDR2 SYDVKM. V shed 3 bases, J shed 6 bases, and the junction held 6 bases outside the gene matches. The CDR3 covers 14 residues. The CDR3 DNA reads TGTGCCAGCAGTTTGGCGACCAGGGGGGATACGCAGTATTTT. Its translation: CASSLATRGDTQYF.

The chain has TRBV7-2 and TRBJ1-2; the match to TRBD1 covers 8 bases. V lost 1 base and J lost 3; bases outside the gene matches: 4. CDR3 size: 15 residues. Per germline, CDR1 SGHTA and CDR2 FQGNSA. CDR3 sequence: CASSLGGQAYYGYTF. In nucleotides, the CDR3 is TGTGCCAGCAGCTTAGGGGGACAGGCTTACTATGGCTACACCTTC.

This sequence joins TRBV5-1 and TRBJ1-2; D call uncertain. The CDR3 has 13 residues. The V gene lost 3 bases and the J gene lost 0 bases, with 6 bases spanning the gap. Germline lookup yields CDR1 SGHRS and CDR2 YFSETQ. CDR3 nucleotide sequence: TGCGCCAGCAGCTCCGAGGCTAACTATGGCTACACCTTC. Protein: CASSSEANYGYTF.

The V and J genes are TRBV6-5 and TRBJ2-1; 9 nucleotides line up with TRBD2. The V segment lost 3 bases and the J segment 6 bases; nucleotides outside the gene matches: 6. Germline CDR1 is MNHEY and CDR2 is SVGAGI. The CDR3 has 15 residues. The CDR3 is CASSYAGGNVNEQFF. For the CDR3, the DNA is TGTGCCAGCAGTTATGCGGGGGGGAACGTCAATGAGCAGTTCTTC.

Only one count was recorded for this clone. V is TRBV4-1 and J is TRBJ1-2, with a tentative D call TRBD1 (5 bases). Trimming left V 0 bases short and J 8 bases short, with 13 bases between. The CDR3 is 14 amino acids. Germline CDR1 is MGHRA and CDR2 is YSYEKL. The CDR3 spells CASSQDRQSWGYTF. CDR3 bases: TGCGCCAGCAGCCAAGATCGACAGTCTTGGGGCTACACCTTC.

The chain is built from TRBV7-3 and TRBJ2-1; the match to TRBD1 covers 9 bases. CDR1 and CDR2 from the germline V gene are SGHTA and FQGTGA. This CDR3 spans 15 amino acids. Germline trimming cut 7 bases from V and 3 bases from J; bases unmatched to any gene: 7. DNA for the CDR3: TGTGCCAGCAACCCGACAGGGGGATACTACAATGAGCAGTTCTTC. Its protein product is CASNPTGGYYNEQFF.

This clone was counted a single time. J is TRBJ1-3 and V is TRBV13; D remains ambiguous. The V end was cut by 5 bases, the J end by 0 bases, with 11 bases between. The CDR3 contains 15 residues. Germline V gene lookup returns CDR1 PRHDT and CDR2 FYEKMQ (reference sequence). The CDR3: CASSPAGYSGNTIYF. For the CDR3, the DNA is TGTGCCAGCAGCCCGGCGGGCTACTCTGGAAACACCATATATTTT. The whole variable domain, remainder taken from reference TRBV13 and TRBJ1-3, is AAGVIQSPRHLIKEKRETATLKCYPIPRHDTVYWYQQGPGQDPQFLISFYEKMQSDKGSIPDRFSAQQFSDYHSELNMSSLELGDSALYFCASSPAGYSGNTIYFGEGSWLTVV.

The chain couples TRBV5-1 to TRBJ2-7; 8 bases map to TRBD1. Trimming cost V 4 bases and J 1 base; bases outside gene matches: 4. Germline V gene sequence: CDR1 SGHRS, CDR2 YFSETQ. The CDR3 covers 14 residues. For the CDR3, the DNA is TGCGCCAGCAGCGCCACAGGGGGGTCCTACGAGCAGTACTTC. Its translation: CASSATGGSYEQYF.

This rearrangement joins TRBV5-1 to TRBJ2-7; 13 nucleotides line up with TRBD2. Looked up from germline, CDR1 is SGHRS and CDR2 is YFSETQ. V shed 0 bases and J 7 bases; nucleotides not matched to a gene: 7. The CDR3 is made up of 16 amino acids. In DNA form, the CDR3 reads TGCGCCAGCAGCTTGGCCGGACTAGCGGGGGAACAAGAGCAGTACTTC. Amino acids: CASSLAGLAGEQEQYF.

This chain uses TRBV2 with TRBJ1-2; a possible D gene is TRBD1 (6 bases). V was trimmed by 1 base and J by 4 bases, leaving 16 bases between them. The CDR3 sequence is 16 residues long. Germline V CDR1 and CDR2: SNHLY, FYNNEI. The CDR3 protein is CASSEGLGATTYGYTF. The CDR3 DNA reads TGTGCCAGCAGTGAAGGTTTGGGGGCGACGACCTATGGCTACACCTTC.

In this sample, this clone turned up once. The chain uses TRBV6-4 and TRBJ1-2, with D hard to call. V lost 3 bases, J lost 0 bases, and 8 bases lay in between. Germline V gene lookup returns CDR1 MRHNA and CDR2 SNTAGT. The CDR3 covers 14 residues. The CDR3 nucleotides are TGTGCCAGCAGTGAGAGGATATCTAACTATGGCTACACCTTC. Its protein product is CASSERISNYGYTF.